The 5 T cell receptor beta chains below come from one sample, sequenced in a study of T cell responses to AZD1222 COVID-19 vaccine. Assay: immunoSEQ multiplex PCR; the TCRdb copy retains only in-frame clones and omits some. Here the sample spans 110,000 to 150,000 clones, approximately 83% being singletons. Sequences were derived from peripheral blood, sampled on day 0 of AZD1222 vaccination. These receptors were taken from an adult in good health.

Points on this clone: The conserved phenylalanine or tryptophan is not found at the CDR3 terminus, so this likely reflects a read error. Because the CDR3's place on the DNA is in doubt, the DNA is left out and the CDR3 is given as listed by TCRdb. The chain combines TRBV6-5 with TRBJ1-1; the DNA was not used to check the table's D call, TRBD1. The germline gives CDR1 MNHEY, CDR2 SVGAGI. A total of 13 residues make up the CDR3, ends included. The CDR3 loop reads CASSLVDSQGSSV.

The J gene is TRBJ1-5, the V gene TRBV27; tentative D call: TRBD1 (5 bases). Trimming shortened V by 8 bases and J by 0 bases, and 11 bases separated the two germline ends. Germline-derived CDR1 and CDR2 are MNHEY and SMNVEV (reference sequence). CDR3 size: 14 residues. CDR3 nucleotides: TGTGCCAGCGGGGGGACGTTTAGCAATCAGCCCCAGCATTTT. Its protein product is CASGGTFSNQPQHF.

V is TRBV3-1 (or the pseudogene TRBV3-2) and J is TRBJ2-5, with 10 bases that match TRBD2. V shed 4 bases, J shed 5 bases, and the junction held 10 bases outside the gene matches. Per germline, CDR1 LGHDT and CDR2 YNNKEL (reference sequence). CDR3 size: 16 residues. CDR3 sequence reads: CASSPLAGNGEETQYF. CDR3 DNA: TGTGCCAGCAGCCCACTAGCGGGGAATGGGGAGGAGACCCAGTACTTC.

CDR3 nucleotide sequence: TGTGCCAGCAGTGGCAGGGTTGCCGGGGAGCTGTTTTTT. This encodes CASSGRVAGELFF. The chain is built from TRBV7-8 and TRBJ2-2; tentative D call: TRBD1 (5 bases). V lost 6 bases, J lost 6 bases, and 11 bases lay in between. Germline loops: CDR1 SGHVS, CDR2 FQNEAQ. This CDR3 has 13 residues. The full variable domain, with the rest looked up from reference TRBV7-8 and TRBJ2-2, is GAGVSQSPRYKVAKRGQDVALRCDPISGHVSLFWYQQALGQGPEFLTYFQNEAQLDKSGLPSDRFFAERPEGSVSTLKIQRTQQEDSAVYLCASSGRVAGELFFGEGSRLTVL.

V gene TRBV6-4 combines with J gene TRBJ2-1; 11 positions match TRBD2. After removal of 4 bases from V and 7 bases from J, the junction contained 6 bases not matched to a gene. CDR1 is MRHNA and CDR2 is SNTAGT in the germline V gene. The CDR3 is made up of 15 amino acids. CDR3 residues: CASSAQTSGTNEQFF. Here the CDR3 DNA reads TGTGCCAGCAGTGCCCAGACTAGCGGGACTAATGAGCAGTTCTTC.